This T cell receptor beta chain appears in the sequencing data of a study of CD8 T cells in ankylosing spondylitis. For TCR beta, libraries came from quantitative 5'-RACE with molecular barcodes. TCRdb reprocessed the 5' RACE reads via MiXCR and lists one record per CDR3 protein. The table lists about 220,000 distinct CDR3 sequences, 6% to 8% of them singletons, with over 12% in the top ten. CDR3 length: 13 residues. V dropped 1 base and J dropped 4 bases, with 7 bases sitting between them. Germline V gives CDR1 SEHNR, CDR2 FQNEAQ (reference sequence). Findings of the study overall: Blood from ankylosing spondylitis patients appeared to carry a characteristic roughly 8-variant TCR beta motif. Some motif variants were previously reported in reactive arthritis synovial fluid and blood.

This clonotype was recorded at least ten times. Its matching antigen is unknown. The chain has TRBV7-9 and TRBJ1-1, with D perhaps matching TRBD1 (5 bases). The sequence derives from a male donor with ankylosing spondylitis. Sequences were obtained from blood, either unsorted or a sorted T cell fraction (not recorded which). CDR3 DNA: TGTGCCAGCAGCTTAGAGGGACCCACTGAAGCTTTCTTT. It specifies CASSLEGPTEAFF.